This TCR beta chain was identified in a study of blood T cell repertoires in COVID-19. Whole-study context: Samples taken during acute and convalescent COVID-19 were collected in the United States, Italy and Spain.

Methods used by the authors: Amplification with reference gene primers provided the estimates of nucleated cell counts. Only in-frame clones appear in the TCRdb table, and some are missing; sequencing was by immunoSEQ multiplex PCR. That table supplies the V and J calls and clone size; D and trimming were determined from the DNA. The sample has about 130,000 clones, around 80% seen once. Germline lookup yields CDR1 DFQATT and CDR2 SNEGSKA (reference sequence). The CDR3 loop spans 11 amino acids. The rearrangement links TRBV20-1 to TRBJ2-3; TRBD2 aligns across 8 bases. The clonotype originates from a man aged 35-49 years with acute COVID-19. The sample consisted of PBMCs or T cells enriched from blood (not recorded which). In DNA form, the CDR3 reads TGCAGAGCGGGGGACACAGATACGCAGTATTTT. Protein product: CRAGDTDTQYF.